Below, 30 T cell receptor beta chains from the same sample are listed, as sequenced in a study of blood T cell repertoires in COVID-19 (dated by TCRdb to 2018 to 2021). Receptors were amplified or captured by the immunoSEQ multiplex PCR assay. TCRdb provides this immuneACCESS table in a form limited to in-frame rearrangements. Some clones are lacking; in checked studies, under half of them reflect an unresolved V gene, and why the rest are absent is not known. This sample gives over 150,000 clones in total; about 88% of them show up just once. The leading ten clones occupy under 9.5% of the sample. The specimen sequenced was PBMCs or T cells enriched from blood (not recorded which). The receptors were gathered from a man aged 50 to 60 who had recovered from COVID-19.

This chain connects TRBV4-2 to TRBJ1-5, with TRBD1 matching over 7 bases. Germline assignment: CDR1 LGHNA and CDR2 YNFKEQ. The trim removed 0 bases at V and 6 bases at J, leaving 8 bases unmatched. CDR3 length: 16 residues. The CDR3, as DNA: TGTGCCAGCAGCCAAGATCGGACAGGAGTGGGTCAGCCCCAGCATTTT. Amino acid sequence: CASSQDRTGVGQPQHF.

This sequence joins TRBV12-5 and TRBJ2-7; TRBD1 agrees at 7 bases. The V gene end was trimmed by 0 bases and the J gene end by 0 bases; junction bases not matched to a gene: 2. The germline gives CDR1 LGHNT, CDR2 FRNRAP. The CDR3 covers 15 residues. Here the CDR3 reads CASGLVRDSSYEQYF. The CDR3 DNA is TGTGCTAGTGGTTTGGTCAGGGACAGCTCCTACGAGCAGTACTTC.

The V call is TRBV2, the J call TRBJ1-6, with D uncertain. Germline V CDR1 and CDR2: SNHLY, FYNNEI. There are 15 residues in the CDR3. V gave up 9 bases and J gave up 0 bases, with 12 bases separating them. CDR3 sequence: CARGGPSSYNSPLHF. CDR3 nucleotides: TGTGCCAGGGGTGGTCCTAGCTCCTATAATTCACCCCTCCACTTT.

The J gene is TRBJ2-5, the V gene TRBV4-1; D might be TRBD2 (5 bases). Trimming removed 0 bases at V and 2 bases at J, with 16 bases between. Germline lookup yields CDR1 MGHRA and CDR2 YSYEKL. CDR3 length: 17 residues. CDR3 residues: CASSQDPSGNSQETQYF. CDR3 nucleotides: TGCGCCAGCAGCCAAGATCCCTCCGGGAACTCTCAAGAGACCCAGTACTTC.

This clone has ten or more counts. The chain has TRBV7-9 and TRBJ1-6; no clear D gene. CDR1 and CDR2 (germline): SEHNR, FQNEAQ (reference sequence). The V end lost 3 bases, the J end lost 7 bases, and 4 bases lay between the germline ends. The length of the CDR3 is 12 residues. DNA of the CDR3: TGTGCCAGCAGCTTCGAGAATTCACCCCTCCACTTT. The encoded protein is CASSFENSPLHF.

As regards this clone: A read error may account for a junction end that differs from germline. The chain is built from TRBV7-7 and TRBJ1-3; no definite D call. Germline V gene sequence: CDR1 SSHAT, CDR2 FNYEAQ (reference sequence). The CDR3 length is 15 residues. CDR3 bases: TGTGCTAGCAGCCCGACTGCGGGTCCTGGAAACACCATATATTTT. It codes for CASSPTAGPGNTIYF. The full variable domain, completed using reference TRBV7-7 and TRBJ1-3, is GAGVSQSPRYKVTKRGQDVTLRCDPISSHATLYWYQQALGQGPEFLTYFNYEAQPDKSGLPSDRFSAERPEGSISTLTIQRTEQRDSAMYRCASSPTAGPGNTIYFGEGSWLTVV.

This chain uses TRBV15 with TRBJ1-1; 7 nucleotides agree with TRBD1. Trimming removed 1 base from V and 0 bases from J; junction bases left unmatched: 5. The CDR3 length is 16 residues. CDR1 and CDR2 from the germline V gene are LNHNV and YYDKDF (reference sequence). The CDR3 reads CATSRGGQPMNTEAFF. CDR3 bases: TGTGCCACCAGCAGAGGGGGACAGCCAATGAACACTGAAGCTTTCTTT.

The CDR3: CASSILNQPQHF. For the CDR3, the DNA is TGTGCCAGTAGTATCTTGAATCAGCCCCAGCATTTT. The V gene is TRBV19, the J gene TRBJ1-5, with D hard to call. Trimming stripped 3 bases from V and 4 bases from J, with 4 bases between. In germline, CDR1 is LNHDA, CDR2 SQIVND (reference sequence). The CDR3 contains 12 residues.

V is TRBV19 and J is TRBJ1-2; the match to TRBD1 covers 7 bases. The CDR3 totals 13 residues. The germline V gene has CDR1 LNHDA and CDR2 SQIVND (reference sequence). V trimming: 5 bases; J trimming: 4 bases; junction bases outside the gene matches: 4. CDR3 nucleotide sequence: TGTGCCAGTAGTCCCGGGACAGCCTATGGCTACACCTTC. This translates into CASSPGTAYGYTF.

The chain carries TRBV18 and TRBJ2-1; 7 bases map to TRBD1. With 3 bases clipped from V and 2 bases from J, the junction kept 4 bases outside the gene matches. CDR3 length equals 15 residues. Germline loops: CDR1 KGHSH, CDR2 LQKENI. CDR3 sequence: CASSPWDSTYNEQFF. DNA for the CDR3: TGTGCCAGCTCACCGTGGGACAGTACCTACAATGAGCAGTTCTTC. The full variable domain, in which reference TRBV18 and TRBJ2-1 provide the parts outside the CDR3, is NAGVMQNPRHLVRRRGQEARLRCSPMKGHSHVYWYRQLPEEGLKFMVYLQKENIIDESGMPKERFSAEFPKEGPSILRIQQVVRGDSAAYFCASSPWDSTYNEQFFGPGTRLTVL.

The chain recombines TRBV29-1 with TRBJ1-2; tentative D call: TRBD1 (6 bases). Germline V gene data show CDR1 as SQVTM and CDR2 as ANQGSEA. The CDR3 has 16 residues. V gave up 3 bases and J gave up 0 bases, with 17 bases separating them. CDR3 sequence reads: CSVESQGLGANYGYTF. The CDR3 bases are TGCAGCGTTGAGTCTCAGGGGCTAGGAGCTAACTATGGCTACACCTTC.

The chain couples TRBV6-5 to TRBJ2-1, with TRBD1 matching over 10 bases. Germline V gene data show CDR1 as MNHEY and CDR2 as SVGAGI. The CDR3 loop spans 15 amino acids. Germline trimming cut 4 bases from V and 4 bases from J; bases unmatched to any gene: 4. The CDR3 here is CASSFRTGGYNEQFF. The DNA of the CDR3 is TGTGCCAGCAGTTTTAGGACAGGGGGGTACAATGAGCAGTTCTTC.

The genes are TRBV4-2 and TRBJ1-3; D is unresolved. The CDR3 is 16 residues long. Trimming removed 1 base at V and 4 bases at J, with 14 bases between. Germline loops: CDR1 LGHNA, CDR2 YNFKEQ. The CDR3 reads CASSQGRRTGGNTIYF. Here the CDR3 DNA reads TGTGCCAGCAGCCAAGGAAGGAGGACGGGCGGAAACACCATATATTTT.

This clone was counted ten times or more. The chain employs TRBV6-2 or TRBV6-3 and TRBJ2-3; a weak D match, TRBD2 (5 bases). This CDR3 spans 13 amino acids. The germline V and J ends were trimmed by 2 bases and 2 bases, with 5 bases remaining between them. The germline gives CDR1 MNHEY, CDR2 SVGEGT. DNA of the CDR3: TGTGCCAGCAGTTACCGGGACACAGATACGCAGTATTTT. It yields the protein CASSYRDTDTQYF.

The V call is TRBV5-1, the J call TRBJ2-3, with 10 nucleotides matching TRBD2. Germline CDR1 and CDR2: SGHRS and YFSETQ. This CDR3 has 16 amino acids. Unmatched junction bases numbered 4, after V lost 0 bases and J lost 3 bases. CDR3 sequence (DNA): TGCGCCAGCAGCTTGGTGCGACTAGCGGGTACAGATACGCAGTATTTT. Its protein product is CASSLVRLAGTDTQYF. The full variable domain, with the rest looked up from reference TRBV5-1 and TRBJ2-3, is KAGVTQTPRYLIKTRGQQVTLSCSPISGHRSVSWYQQTPGQGLQFLFEYFSETQRNKGNFPGRFSGRQFSNSRSEMNVSTLELGDSALYLCASSLVRLAGTDTQYFGPGTRLTVL.

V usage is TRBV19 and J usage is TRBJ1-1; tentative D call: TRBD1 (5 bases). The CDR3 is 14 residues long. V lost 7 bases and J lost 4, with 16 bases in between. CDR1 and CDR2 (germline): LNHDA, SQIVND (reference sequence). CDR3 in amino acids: CASTGGVLGTEAFF. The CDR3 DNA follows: TGTGCCAGTACGGGGGGGGTTCTGGGCACTGAAGCTTTCTTT. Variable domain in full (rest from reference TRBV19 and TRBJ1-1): DGGITQSPKYLFRKEGQNVTLSCEQNLNHDAMYWYRQDPGQGLRLIYYSQIVNDFQKGDIAEGYSVSREKKESFPLTVTSAQKNPTAFYLCASTGGVLGTEAFFGQGTRLTVV.

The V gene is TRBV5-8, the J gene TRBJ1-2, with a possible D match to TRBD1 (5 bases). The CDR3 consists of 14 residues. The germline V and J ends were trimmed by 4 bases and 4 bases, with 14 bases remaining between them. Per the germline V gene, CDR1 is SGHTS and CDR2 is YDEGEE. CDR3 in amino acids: CASSPHRQSYGYTF. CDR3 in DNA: TGTGCCAGCAGCCCGCACCGACAGAGCTATGGCTACACCTTC.

The CDR3 DNA reads as TGTGCCAGCAGCCCAGGCTTGGGCCTTCGGGGGGATGAGCAGTTCTTC. This translates into CASSPGLGLRGDEQFF. This rearrangement joins TRBV7-3 to TRBJ2-1, with 7 bases identical to TRBD2. Germline assignment: CDR1 SGHTA and CDR2 FQGTGA. There are 16 residues in the CDR3. V lost 5 bases to trimming and J lost 8 bases; unmatched junction nucleotides: 15.

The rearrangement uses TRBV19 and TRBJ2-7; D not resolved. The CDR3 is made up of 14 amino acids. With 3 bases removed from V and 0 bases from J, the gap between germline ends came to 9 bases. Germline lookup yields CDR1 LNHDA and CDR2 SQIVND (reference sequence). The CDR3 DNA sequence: TGTGCCAGTAGTATTGCGCATGGCTCCTACGAGCAGTACTTC. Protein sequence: CASSIAHGSYEQYF.

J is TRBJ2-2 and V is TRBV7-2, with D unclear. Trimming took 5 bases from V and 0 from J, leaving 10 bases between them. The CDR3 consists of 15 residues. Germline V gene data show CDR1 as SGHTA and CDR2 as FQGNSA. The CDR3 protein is CASSPQKANTGELFF. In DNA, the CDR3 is TGTGCCAGCAGCCCTCAGAAAGCGAACACCGGGGAGCTGTTTTTT.

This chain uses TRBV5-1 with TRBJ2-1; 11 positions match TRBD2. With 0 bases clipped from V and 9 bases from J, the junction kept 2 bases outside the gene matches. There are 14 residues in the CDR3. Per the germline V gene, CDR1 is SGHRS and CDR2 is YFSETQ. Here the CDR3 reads CASSLASGGFEQFF. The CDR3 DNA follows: TGCGCCAGCAGCTTGGCTAGCGGGGGGTTTGAGCAGTTCTTC.

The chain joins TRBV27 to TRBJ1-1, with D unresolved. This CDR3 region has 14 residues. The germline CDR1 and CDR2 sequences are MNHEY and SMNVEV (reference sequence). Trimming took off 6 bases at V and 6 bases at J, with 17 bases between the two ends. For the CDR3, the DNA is TGTGCCAGCAGATCCTACGGCGGCCGGGCTGAAGCTTTCTTT. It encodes CASRSYGGRAEAFF.

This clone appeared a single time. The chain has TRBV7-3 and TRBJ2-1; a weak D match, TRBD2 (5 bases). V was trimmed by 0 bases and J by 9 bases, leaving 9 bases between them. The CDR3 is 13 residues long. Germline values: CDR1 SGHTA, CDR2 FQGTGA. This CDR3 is CASSLTSDGEQFF. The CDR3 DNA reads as TGTGCCAGCAGCTTAACTAGCGATGGTGAGCAGTTCTTC.

The CDR3 sequence: CASSLVSLTGGNTEAFF. The CDR3 region has the DNA TGTGCCAGCAGCTTAGTTTCACTGACAGGGGGGAACACTGAAGCTTTCTTT. The chain couples TRBV7-2 to TRBJ1-1; 9 bases are shared with TRBD1. J lost 1 base, V lost 1 base, and 7 bases had no gene match. The CDR3 runs to 17 residues. Germline loops: CDR1 SGHTA, CDR2 FQGNSA.

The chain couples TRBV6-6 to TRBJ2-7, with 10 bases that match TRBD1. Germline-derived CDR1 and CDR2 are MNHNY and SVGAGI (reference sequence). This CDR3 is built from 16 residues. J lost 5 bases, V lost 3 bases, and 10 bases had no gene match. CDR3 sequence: CASSYAPGQGFDEQYF. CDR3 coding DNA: TGTGCCAGCAGTTATGCTCCGGGACAGGGGTTCGACGAGCAGTACTTC.

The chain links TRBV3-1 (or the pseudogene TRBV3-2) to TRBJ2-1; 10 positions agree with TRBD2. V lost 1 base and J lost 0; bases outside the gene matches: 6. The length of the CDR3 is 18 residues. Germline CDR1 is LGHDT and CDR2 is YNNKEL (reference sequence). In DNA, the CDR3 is TGTGCCAGCAGCCAAGTTATAGCGGGGGGCTTCTCCTACAATGAGCAGTTCTTC. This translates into CASSQVIAGGFSYNEQFF.

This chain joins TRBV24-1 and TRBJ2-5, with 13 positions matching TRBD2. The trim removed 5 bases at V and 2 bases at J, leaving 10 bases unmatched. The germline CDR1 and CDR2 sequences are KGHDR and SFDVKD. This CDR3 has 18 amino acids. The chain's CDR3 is CATSVTSGGATFQETQYF. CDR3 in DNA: TGTGCCACCAGTGTCACTAGCGGGGGGGCCACATTTCAAGAGACCCAGTACTTC.

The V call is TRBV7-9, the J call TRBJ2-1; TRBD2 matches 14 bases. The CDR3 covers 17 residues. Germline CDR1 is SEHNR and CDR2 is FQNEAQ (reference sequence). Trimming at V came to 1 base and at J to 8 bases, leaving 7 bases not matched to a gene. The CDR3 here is CASSLGQTSGGAYEQFF. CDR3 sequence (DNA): TGTGCCAGCAGCTTAGGTCAGACTAGCGGGGGGGCCTATGAGCAGTTCTTC.

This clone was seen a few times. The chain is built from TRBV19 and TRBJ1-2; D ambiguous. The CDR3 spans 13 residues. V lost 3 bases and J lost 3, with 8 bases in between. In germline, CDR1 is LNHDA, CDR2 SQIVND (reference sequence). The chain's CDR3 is CASSINRYYGYTF. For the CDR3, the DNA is TGTGCCAGTAGTATCAATCGGTACTATGGCTACACCTTC.

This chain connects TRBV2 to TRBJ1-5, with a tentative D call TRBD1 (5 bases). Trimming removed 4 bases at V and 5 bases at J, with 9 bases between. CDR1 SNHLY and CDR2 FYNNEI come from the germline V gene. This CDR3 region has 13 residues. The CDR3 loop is CASSVQGYQPQHF. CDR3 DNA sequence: TGTGCCAGCAGTGTGCAGGGCTATCAGCCCCAGCATTTT.